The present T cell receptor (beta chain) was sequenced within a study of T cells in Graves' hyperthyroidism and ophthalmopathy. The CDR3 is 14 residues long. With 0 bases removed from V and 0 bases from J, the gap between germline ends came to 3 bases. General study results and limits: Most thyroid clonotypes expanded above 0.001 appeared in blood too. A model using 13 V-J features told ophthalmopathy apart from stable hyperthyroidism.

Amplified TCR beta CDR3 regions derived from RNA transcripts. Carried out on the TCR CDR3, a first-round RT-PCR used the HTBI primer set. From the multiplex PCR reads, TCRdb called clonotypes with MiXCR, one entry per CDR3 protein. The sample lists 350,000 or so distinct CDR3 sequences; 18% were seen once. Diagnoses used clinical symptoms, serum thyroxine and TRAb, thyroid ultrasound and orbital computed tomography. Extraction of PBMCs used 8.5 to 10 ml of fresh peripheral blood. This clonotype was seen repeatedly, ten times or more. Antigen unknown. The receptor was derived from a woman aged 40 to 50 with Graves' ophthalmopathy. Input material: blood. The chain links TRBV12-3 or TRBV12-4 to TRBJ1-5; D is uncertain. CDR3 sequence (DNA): TGTGCCAGCAGTTTAGCAGATAGCAATCAGCCCCAGCATTTT. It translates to CASSLADSNQPQHF.